These 5 T cell receptor beta chains share one sample of origin, sequenced in a study of T-cell memory formation after mild COVID-19. TCRdb fed the 5' RACE reads into MiXCR, producing one record per CDR3 protein. Of almost 350,000 distinct CDR3 sequences listed, 20% to 25% are singletons. The source material was PBMCs or a T cell subset sorted from them (not recorded which). These receptors all stem from a man aged 18 to 30 who had mild COVID-19 (a few samples of this study predate the infection). Cell type and time point are not known.

This clonotype was seen ten or more times. The chain joins TRBV12-3 or TRBV12-4 to TRBJ1-2, with no clear D. This CDR3 has 15 residues. V gave up 10 bases and J gave up 3 bases, with 21 bases separating them. CDR3: CATKPGPGEYYGYTF. The CDR3 region has the DNA TGTGCCACAAAACCGGGTCCCGGGGAGTACTATGGCTACACCTTC.

V is TRBV6-2 or TRBV6-3 and J is TRBJ2-5; 9 bases fit TRBD2. In germline, CDR1 is MNHEY, CDR2 SVGEGT. This CDR3 has 14 residues. The junction had 8 bases not matched to a gene; V was cut back by 10 bases and J by 2 bases. Here the CDR3 DNA reads TGTGCCACGAAAAGGACTAGCGCACAAGAGACCCAGTACTTC. As protein: CATKRTSAQETQYF.

The chain is built from TRBV5-4 and TRBJ1-2, with D unresolved. V lost 0 bases, J lost 0 bases, and 9 bases lay in between. The CDR3 has 15 residues. Germline V gives CDR1 SGHNT, CDR2 YYREEE (reference sequence). CDR3 sequence (DNA): TGTGCCAGCAGCTTGGCCGAGGGCGCTAACTATGGCTACACCTTC. Translated, it gives CASSLAEGANYGYTF. The full variable domain, rest sourced from reference TRBV5-4 and TRBJ1-2, is ETGVTQSPTHLIKTRGQQVTLRCSSQSGHNTVSWYQQALGQGPQFIFQYYREEENGRGNFPPRFSGLQFPNYSSELNVNALELDDSALYLCASSLAEGANYGYTFGSGTRLTVV.

This sequence joins TRBV12-3 or TRBV12-4 and TRBJ2-5; TRBD1 or TRBD2 may be the D gene (5 bases each). V lost 8 bases and J 5 bases, leaving 12 bases between the germline ends. This CDR3 is built from 12 residues. The CDR3 DNA sequence: TGTGCCAGCGCATGGGGGTCGGAGACCCAGTACTTC. Translating it yields CASAWGSETQYF.

This clonotype was counted many times. The V and J genes are TRBV12-3 or TRBV12-4 and TRBJ2-3, with D tentatively TRBD1 (6 bases). Trimming took off 6 bases at V and 8 bases at J, with 12 bases between the two ends. The CDR3 runs to 12 residues. The DNA for the CDR3 is TGTGCCAGCAGGCCCCAGGGGAGTACGCAGTATTTT. Protein sequence: CASRPQGSTQYF.